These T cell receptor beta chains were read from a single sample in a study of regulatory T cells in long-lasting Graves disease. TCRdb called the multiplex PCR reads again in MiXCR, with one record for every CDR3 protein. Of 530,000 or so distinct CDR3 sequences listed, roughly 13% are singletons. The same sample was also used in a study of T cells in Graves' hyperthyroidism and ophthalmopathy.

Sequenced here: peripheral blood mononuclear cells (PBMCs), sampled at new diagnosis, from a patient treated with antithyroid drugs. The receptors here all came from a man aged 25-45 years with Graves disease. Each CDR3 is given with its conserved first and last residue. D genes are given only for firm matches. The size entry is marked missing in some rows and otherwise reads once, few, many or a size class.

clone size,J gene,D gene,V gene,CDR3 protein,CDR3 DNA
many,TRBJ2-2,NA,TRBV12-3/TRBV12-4,CASLWGQNTGELFF,TGTGCCAGCCTCTGGGGACAGAACACCGGGGAGCTGTTTTTT
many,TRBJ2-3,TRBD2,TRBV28,CASSGGRTDTQYF,TGTGCCAGCAGCGGCGGGAGAACAGATACGCAGTATTTT
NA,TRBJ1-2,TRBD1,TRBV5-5,CASTEPGQGWGGYTF,TGTGCCAGCACAGAACCGGGACAGGGCTGGGGTGGCTACACCTTC
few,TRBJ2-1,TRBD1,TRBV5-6,CASSPMDRAIEQFF,TGTGCCAGCAGCCCGATGGACAGGGCCATTGAGCAGTTCTTC
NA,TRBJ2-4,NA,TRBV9,CASSAGSGAKNIQYF,TGTGCCAGCAGCGCAGGGAGCGGGGCCAAAAACATTCAGTACTTC
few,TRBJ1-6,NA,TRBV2,CASWVGGGNSPLHF,TGTGCCAGCTGGGTCGGGGGGGGCAATTCACCCCTCCACTTT
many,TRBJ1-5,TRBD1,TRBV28,CASSPGQVFKPQHF,TGTGCCAGCAGCCCCGGACAGGTTTTTAAGCCCCAGCATTTT
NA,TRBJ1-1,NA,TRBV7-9,CASSSGHGYGAFF,TGTGCCAGCAGCTCGGGACACGGGTACGGAGCTTTCTTT
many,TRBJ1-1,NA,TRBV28,CASRPPFVGMNTEAFF,TGTGCCAGCAGACCCCCCTTTGTCGGGATGAACACTGAAGCTTTCTTT
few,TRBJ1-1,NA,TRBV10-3,CAISGSLEDTEAFF,TGTGCCATCAGTGGTAGTCTCGAGGACACTGAAGCTTTCTTT
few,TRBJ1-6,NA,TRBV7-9,CASSLDVVRSPLHF,TGTGCCAGCAGCTTGGACGTGGTTCGGTCACCCCTCCACTTT
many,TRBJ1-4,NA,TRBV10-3,CAIGQHNEKLFF,TGTGCCATAGGACAGCATAATGAAAAACTGTTTTTT
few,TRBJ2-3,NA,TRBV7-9,CASSGRDSTLTDTQYF,TGTGCCAGCAGCGGGCGGGACAGCACCCTAACAGATACGCAGTATTTT
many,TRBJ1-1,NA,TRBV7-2,CASSRTGDTEAFF,TGTGCCAGCAGTCGGACCGGGGACACTGAAGCTTTCTTT
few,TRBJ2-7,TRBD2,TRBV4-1,CASSQVAREGLNF,TGCGCCAGCAGCCAAGTAGCTCGGGAGGGCCTTAACTTC
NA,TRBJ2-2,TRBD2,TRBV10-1,CASTGLAGTGELFF,TGCGCCAGCACCGGACTAGCGGGCACCGGGGAGCTGTTTTTT
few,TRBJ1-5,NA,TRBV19,CASSSPFRGGESQPQHF,TGTGCCAGTAGTAGCCCCTTCCGTGGGGGCGAGAGTCAGCCCCAGCATTTT
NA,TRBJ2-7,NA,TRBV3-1,CASSQGVGGYEQYF,TGTGCCAGCAGCCAAGGGGTAGGGGGCTACGAGCAGTACTTC
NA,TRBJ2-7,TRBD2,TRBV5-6,CASSLELAGGREQYF,TGTGCCAGCAGCTTGGAACTAGCGGGAGGCAGAGAGCAGTACTTC
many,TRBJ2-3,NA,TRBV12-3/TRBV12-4,CANRSFGGQSTDTQYF,TGTGCCAACAGGTCATTTGGGGGCCAGAGCACAGATACGCAGTATTTT